This TCR beta chain was observed in a study of blood T cell repertoires in COVID-19. Across the study: Sample material is recorded as cDNA or gDNA derived from T cells, B-cell-depleted T cells, or PBMCs.

Libraries were prepared by immunoSEQ multiplex PCR; TCRdb keeps only in-frame clonotypes and omits some of them. This table holds about 160,000 clones, about 85% found once. The germline CDR1 and CDR2 sequences are MNHNS and SASEGT. The CDR3 extends over 18 amino acids. Trimming removed 0 bases from V and 7 bases from J, with 21 bases in between. The sequence derives from an elderly man with COVID-19, enrolled during active disease. The rearrangement uses TRBV6-1 and TRBJ1-4; a possible D gene is TRBD1 (5 bases). Sequencing used peripheral blood. CDR3 residues: CASSEAGLGAARSEKLFF. CDR3 in DNA: TGTGCCAGCAGTGAAGCGGGCCTTGGGGCAGCGAGGAGTGAAAAACTGTTTTTT.